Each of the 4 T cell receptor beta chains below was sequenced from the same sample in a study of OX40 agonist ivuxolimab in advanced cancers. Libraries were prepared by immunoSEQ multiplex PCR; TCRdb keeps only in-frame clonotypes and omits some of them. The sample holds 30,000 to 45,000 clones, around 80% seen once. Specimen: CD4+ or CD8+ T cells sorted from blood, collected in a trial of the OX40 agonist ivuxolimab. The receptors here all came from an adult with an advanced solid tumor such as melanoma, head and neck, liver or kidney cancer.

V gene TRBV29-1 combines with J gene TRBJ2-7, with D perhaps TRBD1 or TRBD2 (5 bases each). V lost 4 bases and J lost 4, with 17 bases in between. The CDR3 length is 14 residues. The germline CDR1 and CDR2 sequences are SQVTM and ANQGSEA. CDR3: CSVVERPGTYEQYF. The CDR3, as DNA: TGCAGCGTTGTGGAACGGCCGGGGACGTACGAGCAGTACTTC.

The CDR3 loop reads CASNTPGRRFEAFF. The CDR3 DNA reads as TGTGCCAGCAACACACCTGGACGGCGGTTTGAAGCTTTCTTT. The gene calls are TRBV5-6 and TRBJ1-1; D is unclear. Germline V gene lookup returns CDR1 SGHDT and CDR2 YYEEEE. CDR3 length: 14 residues. Trimming stripped 6 bases from V and 7 bases from J, with 19 bases between.

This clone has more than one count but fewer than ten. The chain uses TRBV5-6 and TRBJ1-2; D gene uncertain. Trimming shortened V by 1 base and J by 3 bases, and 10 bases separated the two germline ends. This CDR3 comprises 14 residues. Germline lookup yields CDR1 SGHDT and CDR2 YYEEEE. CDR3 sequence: CASSLRGSDYGYTF. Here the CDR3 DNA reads TGTGCCAGCAGCTTGAGAGGGTCGGACTATGGCTACACCTTC.

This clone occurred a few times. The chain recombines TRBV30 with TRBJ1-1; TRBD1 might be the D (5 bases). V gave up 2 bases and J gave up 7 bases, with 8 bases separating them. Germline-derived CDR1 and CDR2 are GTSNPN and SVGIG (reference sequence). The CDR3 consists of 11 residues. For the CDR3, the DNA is TGTGCCTGGAGTTGGGGGTTTGAAGCTTTCTTT. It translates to CAWSWGFEAFF.